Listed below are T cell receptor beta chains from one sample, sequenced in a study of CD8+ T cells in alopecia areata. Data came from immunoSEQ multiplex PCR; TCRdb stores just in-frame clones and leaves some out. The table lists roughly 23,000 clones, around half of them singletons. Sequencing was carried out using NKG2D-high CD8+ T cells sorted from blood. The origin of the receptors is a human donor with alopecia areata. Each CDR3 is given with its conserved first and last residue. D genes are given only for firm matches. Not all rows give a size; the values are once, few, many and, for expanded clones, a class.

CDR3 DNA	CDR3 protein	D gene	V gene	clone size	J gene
TGCGCCAGCAGTACCCGGGACAGGGTTTTCAATGAGCAGTTCTTC	CASSTRDRVFNEQFF	TRBD1	TRBV5-1	.	TRBJ2-1
TGTGCCAGTAAGTACCTTTCGGTGATCTACGAGCAGTACTTC	CASKYLSVIYEQYF	.	TRBV19	.	TRBJ2-7
TGTGCCAGTAGTATTGGGTCCTCCTACAATGAGCAGTTCTTC	CASSIGSSYNEQFF	.	TRBV19	.	TRBJ2-1
TGTGCCAGCAGCTTAGGCCCAAACCCGTACAATCAGCCCCAGCATTTT	CASSLGPNPYNQPQHF	.	TRBV7-8	.	TRBJ1-5
TGCGCCAGCAGCGCGGGACTGAGGAGGGACGAGCAGTACTTC	CASSAGLRRDEQYF	.	TRBV5-1	.	TRBJ2-7
TGTGCCAGCAGTTTGACAGAGAACACTGAAGCTTTCTTT	CASSLTENTEAFF	.	TRBV27	.	TRBJ1-1
TGTGCCAGCAGTTTAATTCCAACAGATACGCAGTATTTT	CASSLIPTDTQYF	.	TRBV27	.	TRBJ2-3
TGCGCCAGCAGCTCGCACCTGACCTACGAGCAGTACTTC	CASSSHLTYEQYF	.	TRBV5-1	once	TRBJ2-7
TGTGCCAGCAGGGGTTGGGATTCGGGCTATGGCTACACCTTC	CASRGWDSGYGYTF	.	TRBV6-5	.	TRBJ1-2
TGTGCCAGCAGCGGACCCCAGGGTGTTTATGGCTACACCTTC	CASSGPQGVYGYTF	.	TRBV5-6	.	TRBJ1-2
TGTGCCAGCAGTGATTCCGGGACAGGTGGCAATGAGCAGTTCTTC	CASSDSGTGGNEQFF	TRBD1	TRBV2	.	TRBJ2-1
TGTGCCAGCAGTGATGGCGGAAATGAAGCTTTCTTT	CASSDGGNEAFF	.	TRBV7-9	few	TRBJ1-1
TGTGCCAGCAGACCTCGGGACAGGGATCTCTGGGCCAAAAACATTCAGTACTTC	CASRPRDRDLWAKNIQYF	TRBD1	TRBV28	.	TRBJ2-4
TGTGCCAGCAGCCTGTGGGGTAGCGGGATTGGCACAGATACGCAGTATTTT	CASSLWGSGIGTDTQYF	TRBD2	TRBV7-8	.	TRBJ2-3
TGTGCCAGCAGCTTAGGGGGGGGCACTGAAGCTTTCTTT	CASSLGGGTEAFF	.	TRBV7-9	.	TRBJ1-1